This passage covers 15 T cell receptor beta chains from one sample sequenced in a study of persistence of HIV-infected CD4 T cells. For these receptors, no antigen is known. Anti-CD3/anti-CD28 beads served as a nonspecific positive control stimulus. Sorting of responding CD4+ T cells relied on upregulated CD40 ligand together with CD69. The libraries were made with immunoSEQ version 4 in survey mode. This table comes from immunoSEQ multiplex PCR, and its TCRdb copy is limited to in-frame clones, with some not included. The repertoire includes roughly 41,000 clones, approximately 86% of them detected once, and about 1.3% sits in the top ten. The sequencing here drew on CD4+ T cells sorted from PBMCs after approximately 19-hour stimulation, taken from a patient who received antiretroviral therapy. Receptors were obtained from an adult man with HIV who was CMV-seropositive.

This clone appeared once. J is TRBJ2-2 and V is TRBV30, with no clear D. Per germline, CDR1 GTSNPN and CDR2 SVGIG (reference sequence). Trimming stripped 5 bases from V and 3 bases from J, with 13 bases between. CDR3 length: 14 amino acids. The CDR3 sequence is CAWDQRVDTGELFF. For the CDR3, the DNA is TGTGCCTGGGATCAACGGGTCGACACCGGGGAGCTGTTTTTT.

The chain has TRBV7-6 and TRBJ2-5, with TRBD1 identical over 9 bases. Germline CDR1 reads SGHVS; CDR2 reads FNYEAQ. The J segment lost 4 bases and the V segment lost 0 bases, leaving 6 bases of the junction unmatched. The CDR3 consists of 16 residues. The CDR3 sequence: CASSLALTGGRETQYF. The DNA of the CDR3 is TGTGCCAGCAGCTTAGCGCTCACAGGGGGCCGAGAGACCCAGTACTTC.

The chain is built from TRBV5-5 and TRBJ1-5; possibly TRBD1 for D (5 bases). The V gene's germline CDR1 is SGHKS and CDR2 YYEKEE (reference sequence). The V end was cut by 4 bases, the J end by 4 bases, with 12 bases between. CDR3 size: 14 residues. The CDR3 DNA reads TGTGCCAGCAGCGGGGGACGGAGTAATCAGCCCCAGCATTTT. Residues: CASSGGRSNQPQHF.

This chain uses TRBV10-2 with TRBJ1-6; no reliable D call. Germline loops: CDR1 WSHSY, CDR2 SAAADI. This CDR3 comprises 14 residues. Trimming removed 6 bases from V and 7 bases from J, with 13 bases in between. CDR3 protein: CASRVTLGNSPLHF. The DNA for the CDR3 is TGCGCCAGCAGGGTCACTTTGGGGAATTCACCCCTCCACTTT.

The genes are TRBV6-5 and TRBJ1-2, with 7 bases matching TRBD1. The ends lost 2 bases at V and 6 bases at J; junction bases unmatched: 3. CDR3 size: 13 residues. The germline gives CDR1 MNHEY, CDR2 SVGAGI. The CDR3 DNA is TGTGCCAGCAGTTACAAGGGGGCGGATGGCTACACCTTC. Amino acids: CASSYKGADGYTF.

This chain uses TRBV30 with TRBJ1-2; D gene ambiguous. Deletions cut 2 bases from V and 6 bases from J, with 16 bases between. This CDR3 is built from 14 residues. The germline gives CDR1 GTSNPN, CDR2 SVGIG (reference sequence). CDR3 loop: CAWSNFFGWDGYTF. The DNA for the CDR3 is TGTGCCTGGAGTAACTTCTTTGGATGGGATGGCTACACCTTC.

The chain couples TRBV5-8 to TRBJ2-7; 7 bases map to TRBD1. After removal of 6 bases from V and 7 bases from J, the junction contained 19 bases not matched to a gene. Germline values: CDR1 SGHTS, CDR2 YDEGEE. The length of the CDR3 is 16 residues. Here the CDR3 reads CASTLMDRLRSHEQYF. Here the CDR3 DNA reads TGTGCCAGCACCTTAATGGACAGGCTAAGGTCGCATGAGCAGTACTTC.

The V gene is TRBV19, the J gene TRBJ2-3; 11 nucleotides align to TRBD1. Germline V gives CDR1 LNHDA, CDR2 SQIVND (reference sequence). The CDR3 is made up of 15 amino acids. The V segment lost 5 bases and the J segment 3 bases; nucleotides outside the gene matches: 4. The chain's CDR3 is CASSPDRGRTDTQYF. Written as DNA, the CDR3 is TGTGCCAGTAGTCCGGACAGGGGGCGGACAGATACGCAGTATTTT.

The chain links TRBV18 to TRBJ1-2; 8 nucleotides align to TRBD1. The V gene's germline CDR1 is KGHSH and CDR2 LQKENI. This CDR3 is built from 12 residues. J gave up 10 bases and V 4 bases, and 5 bases lay outside the gene matches. CDR3 sequence reads: CASSLRTGFYTF. The CDR3 nucleotides are TGTGCCAGCTCACTTAGGACAGGGTTCTACACCTTC.

The J gene is TRBJ1-1, the V gene TRBV3-1 (or the pseudogene TRBV3-2); no firm D call. The V end lost 4 bases, the J end lost 0 bases, and 3 bases lay between the germline ends. This CDR3 comprises 12 residues. Per the germline V gene, CDR1 is LGHDT and CDR2 is YNNKEL (reference sequence). Written as DNA, the CDR3 is TGTGCCAGCAGCCGCTTGAACACTGAAGCTTTCTTT. This sequence encodes CASSRLNTEAFF.

The chain combines TRBV19 with TRBJ2-7; D possibly corresponds to TRBD1 (5 bases). In germline, CDR1 is LNHDA, CDR2 SQIVND (reference sequence). This CDR3 contains 14 residues. Between the trimmed V and J ends, which lost 5 bases and 2 bases, there was a span of 13 bases. CDR3 sequence reads: CASSGAGETYEQYF. The CDR3, as DNA: TGTGCCAGTAGTGGGGCTGGAGAAACCTACGAGCAGTACTTC.

The rearrangement uses TRBV7-2 and TRBJ1-2, with 12 bases aligning to TRBD1. Per germline, CDR1 SGHTA and CDR2 FQGNSA. V lost 5 bases and J lost 8; bases outside the gene matches: 15. The CDR3 has 17 amino acids. The CDR3 protein is CASSLRGGQGAAGGYTF. CDR3 in DNA: TGTGCCAGCAGCCTTAGAGGGGGACAGGGGGCTGCGGGGGGCTACACCTTC.

This clone has a handful of counts. This rearrangement joins TRBV28 to TRBJ1-1; tentative D call: TRBD1 (5 bases). Germline V gene sequence: CDR1 MDHEN, CDR2 SYDVKM. V was clipped by 8 bases and J by 4 bases, with 8 bases between them. The CDR3 sequence is 11 residues long. CDR3 bases: TGTGCCAGCTGGGGGGGCACTGAAGCTTTCTTT. It is translated as CASWGGTEAFF.

The rearrangement uses TRBV6-6 and TRBJ1-3; unclear D gene. There are 15 residues in the CDR3. The germline V gene encodes CDR1 MNHNY and CDR2 SVGAGI (reference sequence). Trimming cost V 10 bases and J 4 bases, with 20 bases left between them. CDR3 amino acids: CAIQLGLNFGNTIYF. The CDR3 DNA sequence: TGTGCCATCCAATTGGGCCTAAATTTCGGAAACACCATATATTTT.

The V gene is TRBV14, the J gene TRBJ2-7, with D perhaps assigned TRBD1 or TRBD2 (5 bases each). The CDR3 totals 13 residues. Germline V gene lookup returns CDR1 SGHDN and CDR2 FVKESK. V shed 1 base and J shed 4 bases, with 8 bases lying between them. CDR3 sequence reads: CASSQVRGYEQYF. As DNA, the CDR3 is TGTGCCAGCAGCCAAGTGAGGGGATACGAGCAGTACTTC.